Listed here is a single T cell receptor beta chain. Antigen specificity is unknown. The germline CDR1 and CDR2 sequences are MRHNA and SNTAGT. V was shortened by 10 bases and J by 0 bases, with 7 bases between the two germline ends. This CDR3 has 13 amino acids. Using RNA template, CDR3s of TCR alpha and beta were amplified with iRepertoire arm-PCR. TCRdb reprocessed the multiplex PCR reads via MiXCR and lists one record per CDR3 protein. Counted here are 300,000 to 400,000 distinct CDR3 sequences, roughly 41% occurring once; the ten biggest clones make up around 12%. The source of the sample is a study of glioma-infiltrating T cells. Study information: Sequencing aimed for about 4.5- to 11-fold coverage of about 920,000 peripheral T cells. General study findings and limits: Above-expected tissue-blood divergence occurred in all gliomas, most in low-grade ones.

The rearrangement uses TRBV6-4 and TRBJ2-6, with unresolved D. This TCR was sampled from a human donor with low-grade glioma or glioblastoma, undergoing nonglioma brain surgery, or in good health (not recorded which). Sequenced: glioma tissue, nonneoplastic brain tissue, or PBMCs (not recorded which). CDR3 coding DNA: TGTGCCAACGGGTACTCTGGGGCCAACGTCCTGACTTTC. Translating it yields CANGYSGANVLTF.